The present TCR beta chain was sequenced within a study of cytomegalovirus exposure and HLA in healthy donors. Study-level results: Associated with cytomegalovirus, according to the listing, were 150 to 200 TCR beta chains. When a later analysis compared HLA-associated TCR beta chains with equally common others, the HLA-associated chains turned out to be more clonally expanded and to have lower generation probabilities. Sequencing artifact likely explains a cluster of highly shared sequence variants.

Primers for the PCR totalled 60 Vbeta and 13 Jbeta. The method was immunoSEQ multiplex PCR; TCRdb's version includes in-frame clones alone and lacks a portion of them. The sample carries some 87,000 clones, 70% recorded once. Remarks on this clone: Its antigen is undetermined.

CDR3 length equals 17 residues. Germline CDR1 is SGHRS and CDR2 is YFSETQ. The J segment lost 4 bases and the V segment lost 1 base, leaving 10 bases of the junction unmatched. This clonotype was sampled from a woman in her forties or fifties in good health and CMV-seropositive. The material sequenced was PBMCs. The V gene is TRBV5-1, the J gene TRBJ2-2; 7 bases map to TRBD2. CDR3 sequence reads: CASSLNRGSGSTGELFF. CDR3 sequence (DNA): TGCGCCAGCAGCTTGAATCGCGGGAGTGGTTCCACCGGGGAGCTGTTTTTT.